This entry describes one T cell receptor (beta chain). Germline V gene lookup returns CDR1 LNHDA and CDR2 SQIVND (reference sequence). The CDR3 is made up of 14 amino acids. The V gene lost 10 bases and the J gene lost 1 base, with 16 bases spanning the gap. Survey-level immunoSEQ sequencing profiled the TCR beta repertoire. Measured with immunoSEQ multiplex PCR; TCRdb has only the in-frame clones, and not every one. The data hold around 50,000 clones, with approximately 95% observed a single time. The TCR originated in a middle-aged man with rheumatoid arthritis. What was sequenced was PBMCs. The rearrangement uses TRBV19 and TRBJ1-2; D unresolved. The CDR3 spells CATSSGRLNYGYTF. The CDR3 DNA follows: TGTGCCACCTCCTCTGGACGGCTTAACTATGGCTACACCTTC. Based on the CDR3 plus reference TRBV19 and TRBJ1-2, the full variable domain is DGGITQSPKYLFRKEGQNVTLSCEQNLNHDAMYWYRQDPGQGLRLIYYSQIVNDFQKGDIAEGYSVSREKKESFPLTVTSAQKNPTAFYLCATSSGRLNYGYTFGSGTRLTVV.